This is a list of T cell receptor beta chains from one sample in a study of shared clonotypes between healthy human individuals. Here immunoSEQ multiplex PCR was the method, and the copy in TCRdb shows in-frame clones only, minus some. The repertoire holds about 1.9 million clones, with around 95% as singletons. Sequences were obtained from naive CD8+ T cells from PBMCs. Every receptor here comes from a young man in good health. Some clones in this sample may be carry-over from other donors' samples. Each CDR3 is given with its conserved first and last residue. Each record gives: D gene, clone size, V gene, J gene, CDR3 protein, CDR3 DNA. The D gene is left open where the match is weak. The size entry is marked missing in some rows and otherwise reads once, few, many or a size class.

D gene: TRBD2; clone size: NA; V gene: TRBV28; J gene: TRBJ2-7; CDR3 protein: CASSVIAGGLNEQYF; CDR3 DNA: TGTGCCAGCAGTGTCATAGCGGGAGGGCTTAACGAGCAGTACTTC
D gene: NA; clone size: NA; V gene: TRBV28; J gene: TRBJ1-1; CDR3 protein: CASIRAANTEAFF; CDR3 DNA: TGTGCCAGCATTCGGGCGGCGAACACTGAAGCTTTCTTT
D gene: NA; clone size: NA; V gene: TRBV5-4; J gene: TRBJ2-7; CDR3 protein: CASSSQGYEQYF; CDR3 DNA: TGTGCCAGCAGCTCACAGGGATACGAGCAGTACTTC
D gene: TRBD2; clone size: NA; V gene: TRBV11-2; J gene: TRBJ2-1; CDR3 protein: CASSLRLAGAYNEQFF; CDR3 DNA: TGTGCCAGCAGCTTAAGACTAGCGGGAGCCTACAATGAGCAGTTCTTC
D gene: NA; clone size: NA; V gene: TRBV7-9; J gene: TRBJ2-7; CDR3 protein: CASSDGLSYEQYF; CDR3 DNA: TGTGCCAGCAGCGACGGACTATCCTACGAGCAGTACTTC
D gene: NA; clone size: NA; V gene: TRBV9; J gene: TRBJ2-3; CDR3 protein: CASKPGGRGSTDTQYF; CDR3 DNA: TGTGCCAGCAAGCCCGGGGGCAGGGGGAGCACAGATACGCAGTATTTT
D gene: TRBD2; clone size: NA; V gene: TRBV5-1; J gene: TRBJ2-1; CDR3 protein: CASSREREWDEQFF; CDR3 DNA: TGCGCCAGCAGCCGAGAGCGGGAGTGGGATGAGCAGTTCTTC
D gene: TRBD1; clone size: NA; V gene: TRBV29-1; J gene: TRBJ1-1; CDR3 protein: CSVRDRGTLMEGAFF; CDR3 DNA: TGCAGCGTACGGGACAGGGGAACGCTTATGGAGGGAGCTTTCTTT
D gene: NA; clone size: NA; V gene: TRBV7-9; J gene: TRBJ1-1; CDR3 protein: CASSLDTPFPPEAFF; CDR3 DNA: TGTGCCAGCAGCTTAGATACCCCCTTCCCCCCTGAAGCTTTCTTT
D gene: TRBD1; clone size: NA; V gene: TRBV27; J gene: TRBJ2-7; CDR3 protein: CASSLTRIRGLGEQYF; CDR3 DNA: TGTGCCAGCAGTTTGACGAGGATCAGGGGGCTGGGTGAGCAGTACTTC
D gene: TRBD2; clone size: NA; V gene: TRBV19; J gene: TRBJ2-1; CDR3 protein: CASKLAGADNEQFF; CDR3 DNA: TGTGCCAGTAAGCTTGCGGGAGCGGACAATGAGCAGTTCTTC
D gene: TRBD1; clone size: NA; V gene: TRBV4-1; J gene: TRBJ1-4; CDR3 protein: CASSQGPTGLNEKLFF; CDR3 DNA: TGCGCCAGCAGCCAAGGGCCGACAGGGCTGAATGAAAAACTGTTTTTT
D gene: NA; clone size: NA; V gene: TRBV7-9; J gene: TRBJ2-1; CDR3 protein: CASSLIAQYNEQFF; CDR3 DNA: TGTGCCAGCAGCTTAATCGCTCAGTACAATGAGCAGTTCTTC
D gene: NA; clone size: few; V gene: TRBV7-9; J gene: TRBJ1-5; CDR3 protein: CASSFGNQPQHF; CDR3 DNA: TGTGCCAGCAGCTTTGGGAACCAGCCCCAGCATTTT
D gene: NA; clone size: once; V gene: TRBV9; J gene: TRBJ1-1; CDR3 protein: CASSSSAGTEAFF; CDR3 DNA: TGTGCCAGCAGCTCCAGTGCCGGGACTGAAGCTTTCTTT
D gene: TRBD1; clone size: NA; V gene: TRBV6-1; J gene: TRBJ2-7; CDR3 protein: CANGQGGNYEQYF; CDR3 DNA: TGTGCCAACGGACAGGGCGGTAACTACGAGCAGTACTTC
D gene: NA; clone size: few; V gene: TRBV9; J gene: TRBJ1-1; CDR3 protein: CASSVSRGTEAFF; CDR3 DNA: TGTGCCAGCAGCGTTAGCAGGGGCACTGAAGCTTTCTTT
D gene: TRBD2; clone size: NA; V gene: TRBV27; J gene: TRBJ2-7; CDR3 protein: CASSPVGGVRYEQYF; CDR3 DNA: TGTGCCAGCAGTCCCGTGGGGGGGGTCAGGTACGAGCAGTACTTC
D gene: NA; clone size: NA; V gene: TRBV2; J gene: TRBJ2-2; CDR3 protein: CASSEIGNTGELFF; CDR3 DNA: TGTGCCAGCAGTGAAATCGGTAACACCGGGGAGCTGTTTTTT
D gene: TRBD2; clone size: NA; V gene: TRBV27; J gene: TRBJ2-2; CDR3 protein: CASSLSTVFFLSGGPNTGELFF; CDR3 DNA: TGTGCCAGCAGTTTATCCACAGTGTTCTTTCTGAGCGGGGGCCCGAACACCGGGGAGCTGTTTTTT
D gene: NA; clone size: NA; V gene: TRBV25-1; J gene: TRBJ2-7; CDR3 protein: CASSESGSYEQYF; CDR3 DNA: TGTGCCAGCAGTGAATCCGGCTCCTACGAGCAGTACTTC
D gene: NA; clone size: NA; V gene: TRBV28; J gene: TRBJ1-1; CDR3 protein: CASRIGESSEAFF; CDR3 DNA: TGTGCCAGCAGGATTGGAGAGTCTTCTGAAGCTTTCTTT
D gene: NA; clone size: NA; V gene: TRBV28; J gene: TRBJ2-7; CDR3 protein: CASSLAGWSYEQYF; CDR3 DNA: TGTGCCAGCAGTTTAGCCGGGTGGAGTTACGAGCAGTACTTC
D gene: TRBD2; clone size: once; V gene: TRBV30; J gene: TRBJ2-4; CDR3 protein: CAWTTGGTSRLGENIQYF; CDR3 DNA: TGTGCCTGGACCACGGGGGGGACGTCCCGTCTCGGCGAAAACATTCAGTACTTC
D gene: NA; clone size: NA; V gene: TRBV27; J gene: TRBJ2-7; CDR3 protein: CASSPYGRQATYEQYF; CDR3 DNA: TGTGCCAGCAGTCCTTATGGGCGGCAGGCCACCTACGAGCAGTACTTC
D gene: NA; clone size: NA; V gene: TRBV7-2; J gene: TRBJ2-7; CDR3 protein: CASSPANRQDEQYF; CDR3 DNA: TGTGCCAGCAGCCCAGCAAACCGACAGGACGAGCAGTACTTC
D gene: NA; clone size: once; V gene: TRBV7-8; J gene: TRBJ1-1; CDR3 protein: CASSFAVENTEAFF; CDR3 DNA: TGTGCCAGCAGCTTCGCGGTCGAAAACACTGAAGCTTTCTTT
D gene: NA; clone size: NA; V gene: TRBV28; J gene: TRBJ1-1; CDR3 protein: CASSLMRTFF; CDR3 DNA: TGTGCCAGCAGTTTAATGAGGACTTTCTTT
D gene: NA; clone size: once; V gene: TRBV19; J gene: TRBJ2-7; CDR3 protein: CASSRDSNSYEQYF; CDR3 DNA: TGTGCCAGTAGTCGGGACTCGAACTCCTACGAGCAGTACTTC
D gene: NA; clone size: NA; V gene: TRBV28; J gene: TRBJ2-3; CDR3 protein: CASSFVGTDTQYF; CDR3 DNA: TGTGCCAGCAGTTTTGTCGGCACAGATACGCAGTATTTT
D gene: NA; clone size: once; V gene: TRBV13; J gene: TRBJ2-7; CDR3 protein: CASSFDPTDSYEQYF; CDR3 DNA: TGTGCCAGCAGCTTCGACCCAACCGATTCCTACGAGCAGTACTTC
D gene: TRBD1; clone size: NA; V gene: TRBV28; J gene: TRBJ1-1; CDR3 protein: CASSGDREMNTEAFF; CDR3 DNA: TGTGCCAGCTCTGGGGACAGGGAGATGAACACTGAAGCTTTCTTT
D gene: NA; clone size: NA; V gene: TRBV28; J gene: TRBJ2-3; CDR3 protein: CASSLFTGSTDTQYF; CDR3 DNA: TGTGCCAGCAGTTTATTTACCGGTAGCACAGATACGCAGTATTTT
D gene: NA; clone size: NA; V gene: TRBV28; J gene: TRBJ1-1; CDR3 protein: CASLQGKAFF; CDR3 DNA: TGTGCCAGTCTCCAGGGCAAAGCTTTCTTT
D gene: NA; clone size: NA; V gene: TRBV25-1; J gene: TRBJ2-7; CDR3 protein: CASSPRLATEQYF; CDR3 DNA: TGTGCCAGCAGTCCTCGGCTGGCTACCGAGCAGTACTTC
D gene: TRBD1; clone size: once; V gene: TRBV7-3; J gene: TRBJ2-2; CDR3 protein: CASSLMGTGASTGELFF; CDR3 DNA: TGTGCCAGCAGCTTAATGGGGACAGGGGCCAGCACCGGGGAGCTGTTTTTT
D gene: NA; clone size: NA; V gene: TRBV7-2; J gene: TRBJ2-1; CDR3 protein: CASSSPVGTQQFF; CDR3 DNA: TGTGCCAGCAGCTCACCGGTGGGGACACAGCAGTTCTTC
D gene: TRBD2; clone size: NA; V gene: TRBV23-1; J gene: TRBJ2-7; CDR3 protein: CASSRIRVREDYEQYF; CDR3 DNA: TGCGCCAGCAGTCGCATTAGAGTGCGGGAGGACTACGAGCAGTACTTC
D gene: NA; clone size: NA; V gene: TRBV5-4; J gene: TRBJ2-3; CDR3 protein: CASSPQRTGTDTQYF; CDR3 DNA: TGTGCCAGCAGCCCTCAGAGGACAGGCACAGATACGCAGTATTTT
D gene: NA; clone size: NA; V gene: TRBV27; J gene: TRBJ2-2; CDR3 protein: CASSLFRGGTGELFF; CDR3 DNA: TGTGCCAGCAGTTTATTCCGGGGTGGGACCGGGGAGCTGTTTTTT
D gene: TRBD1; clone size: NA; V gene: TRBV19; J gene: TRBJ1-1; CDR3 protein: CASRETGTTEAFF; CDR3 DNA: TGTGCCAGTAGAGAGACAGGGACCACTGAAGCTTTCTTT
D gene: TRBD2; clone size: NA; V gene: TRBV11-2; J gene: TRBJ2-7; CDR3 protein: CASSFSGGAYEQYF; CDR3 DNA: TGTGCCAGCAGCTTCTCGGGAGGGGCCTACGAGCAGTACTTC
D gene: NA; clone size: NA; V gene: TRBV7-9; J gene: TRBJ2-3; CDR3 protein: CASSALVDSSTDTQYF; CDR3 DNA: TGTGCCAGCAGCGCACTGGTGGACAGCAGCACAGATACGCAGTATTTT
D gene: TRBD1; clone size: NA; V gene: TRBV7-9; J gene: TRBJ1-2; CDR3 protein: CASSLGTAYGYTF; CDR3 DNA: TGTGCCAGCAGCCTGGGGACAGCTTATGGCTACACCTTC
D gene: NA; clone size: few; V gene: TRBV9; J gene: TRBJ1-1; CDR3 protein: CASSVANYGTEAFF; CDR3 DNA: TGTGCCAGCAGCGTAGCAAATTACGGCACTGAAGCTTTCTTT
D gene: TRBD1; clone size: NA; V gene: TRBV25-1; J gene: TRBJ2-7; CDR3 protein: CASSDWQGVLYEQYF; CDR3 DNA: TGTGCCAGCAGTGATTGGCAGGGGGTTCTCTACGAGCAGTACTTC
D gene: TRBD1; clone size: NA; V gene: TRBV7-9; J gene: TRBJ2-2; CDR3 protein: CASSPGQGPRDVGELFF; CDR3 DNA: TGTGCCAGCAGCCCCGGACAGGGGCCAAGGGATGTTGGGGAGCTGTTTTTT
D gene: TRBD1; clone size: NA; V gene: TRBV6-5; J gene: TRBJ2-1; CDR3 protein: CASSYRDRGRFRLFF; CDR3 DNA: TGTGCCAGCAGTTACCGGGACAGGGGCCGTTTCCGTCTGTTCTTC